Sequencing of this T cell receptor (beta chain) was carried out in a study of cytomegalovirus exposure and HLA in healthy donors. Study-level results: After further analysis at a later stage, around 17,000 TCR beta sequences were associated with HLA alleles at 0.05 false discovery rate.

J gave up 4 bases and V 1 base, and 12 bases lay outside the gene matches. Germline-derived CDR1 and CDR2 are LGHNA and YSLEER. CDR3 length equals 18 residues. This clone was found a few times. No antigen is known for it. With 60 Vbeta and 13 Jbeta primers, the PCR was carried out. Sequencing used immunoSEQ multiplex PCR; TCRdb keeps in-frame clones, though not all of them. Altogether under 150,000 clones are present, roughly a tenth being singletons, with the ten largest covering about 2%. This TCR was recovered from a male donor in good health and CMV-seronegative. V gene TRBV4-3 combines with J gene TRBJ2-7; 11 nucleotides align to TRBD2. The specimen was PBMCs. CDR3 DNA: TGCGCCAGCAGCCAAGCGGCTGGGGTCACTAGCGGGAGTTACGAGCAGTACTTC. The encoded protein is CASSQAAGVTSGSYEQYF.